This paragraph reports one T cell receptor beta chain. Its specificity is not known. This specimen comes from a study of cytomegalovirus exposure and HLA in healthy donors. Study-level information: From HLA-typed donors, an early data release held roughly 80 million unique TCRs. Study-wide findings and caveats: TCR beta V- and J-gene trimming was later associated with a missense DCLRE1C variant. According to the study, 160 or so TCR beta chains were cytomegalovirus-associated. As confirmed in vitro, three CMV-associated chains were specific for CMV antigens.

A multiplex PCR was run with 60 Vbeta primers and 13 Jbeta primers. The assay was immunoSEQ multiplex PCR, and TCRdb's table has in-frame clones only and misses some. Seen here are about 140,000 clones, roughly 82% observed once, and the top ten hold more than 2.5%. Germline assignment: CDR1 SEHNR and CDR2 FQNEAQ (reference sequence). V lost 5 bases and J 3 bases, leaving 6 bases between the germline ends. This CDR3 region has 12 residues. This clonotype originated in a man younger than 35 in good health and CMV-seropositive. The chain carries TRBV7-9 and TRBJ2-3; D gene unclear. The specimen sequenced was PBMCs. CDR3 residues: CASSRPTDTQYF. CDR3 nucleotide sequence: TGTGCCAGCAGCCGTCCGACAGATACGCAGTATTTT.